This T cell receptor beta chain was documented in a study of T cell repertoires in cytomegalovirus infection. In the study overall: TCR beta signatures that were public indicated CMV infection and matching HLA type.

The CDR3 contains 15 residues. With V trimmed by 0 bases and J by 4 bases, 6 bases remained unmatched. CDR1 is SGHRS and CDR2 is YFSETQ in the germline V gene. To note about this clonotype: No antigen is known for it.

TCRdb used MiXCR to reprocess the reads, holding one entry per CDR3 protein. The sample has approximately 600,000 distinct CDR3 sequences; about 40% are singletons. Points from the study as a whole: CMV carriers with the relevant HLA were identified by cumulative public TCR beta family frequency. HLA-C-restricted, CMV-specific TCR beta clonotypes were dominant ex vivo.

This sequence originates from a human donor in good health (CMV status not recorded). Some clones in this sample may be carry-over from other donors' samples. The rearrangement links TRBV5-1 to TRBJ1-2, with 7 bases fitting TRBD1. The specimen comprised cultured PBMCs, sampled from culture after CMV antigen stimulation. CDR3 amino acids: CASSLEGQYFYGYTF. DNA for the CDR3: TGCGCCAGCAGCTTGGAGGGACAGTACTTCTATGGCTACACCTTC.